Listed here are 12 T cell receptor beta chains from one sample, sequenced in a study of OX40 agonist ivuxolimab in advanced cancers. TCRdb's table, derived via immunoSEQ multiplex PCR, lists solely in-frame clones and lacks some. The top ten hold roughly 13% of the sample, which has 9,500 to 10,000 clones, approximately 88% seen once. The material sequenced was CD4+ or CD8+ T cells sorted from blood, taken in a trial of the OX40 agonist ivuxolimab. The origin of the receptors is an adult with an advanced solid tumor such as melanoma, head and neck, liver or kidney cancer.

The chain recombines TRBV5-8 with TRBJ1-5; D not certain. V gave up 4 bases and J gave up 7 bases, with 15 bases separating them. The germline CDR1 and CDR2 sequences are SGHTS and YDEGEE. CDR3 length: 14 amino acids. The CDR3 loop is CASSPSWTGQPQHF. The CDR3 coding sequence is TGTGCCAGCAGCCCGTCATGGACGGGGCAGCCCCAGCATTTT.

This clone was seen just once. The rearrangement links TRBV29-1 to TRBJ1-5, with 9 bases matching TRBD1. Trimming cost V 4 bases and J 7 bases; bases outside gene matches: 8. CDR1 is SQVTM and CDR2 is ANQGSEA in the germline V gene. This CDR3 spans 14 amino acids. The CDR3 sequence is CSVGTGGLRQPQHF. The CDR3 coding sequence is TGCAGCGTTGGAACAGGGGGCCTTCGACAGCCCCAGCATTTT.

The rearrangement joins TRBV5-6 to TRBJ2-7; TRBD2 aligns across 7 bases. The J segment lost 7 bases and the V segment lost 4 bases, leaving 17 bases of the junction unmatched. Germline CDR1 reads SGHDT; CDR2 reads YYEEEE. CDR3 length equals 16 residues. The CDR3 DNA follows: TGTGCCAGCAGCCTAATCGGGCGGGAGCGCCTGTGGGAGCAGTACTTC. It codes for CASSLIGRERLWEQYF.

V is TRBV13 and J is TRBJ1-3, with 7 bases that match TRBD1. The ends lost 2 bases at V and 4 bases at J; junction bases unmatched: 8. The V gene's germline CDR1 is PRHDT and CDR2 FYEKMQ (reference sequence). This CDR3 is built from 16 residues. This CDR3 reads CASSLYLGTEGNTIYF. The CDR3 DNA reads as TGTGCCAGCAGCTTATATTTGGGGACAGAGGGAAACACCATATATTTT.

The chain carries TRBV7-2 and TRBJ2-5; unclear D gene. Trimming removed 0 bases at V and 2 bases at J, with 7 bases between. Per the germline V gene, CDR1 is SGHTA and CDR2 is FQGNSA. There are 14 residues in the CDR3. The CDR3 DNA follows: TGTGCCAGCAGCTTAGCCCCCTTTCAAGAGACCCAGTACTTC. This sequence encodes CASSLAPFQETQYF. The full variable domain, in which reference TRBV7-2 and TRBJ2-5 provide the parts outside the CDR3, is GAGVSQSPSNKVTEKGKDVELRCDPISGHTALYWYRQSLGQGLEFLIYFQGNSAPDKSGLPSDRFSAERTGGSVSTLTIQRTQQEDSAVYLCASSLAPFQETQYFGPGTRLLVL.

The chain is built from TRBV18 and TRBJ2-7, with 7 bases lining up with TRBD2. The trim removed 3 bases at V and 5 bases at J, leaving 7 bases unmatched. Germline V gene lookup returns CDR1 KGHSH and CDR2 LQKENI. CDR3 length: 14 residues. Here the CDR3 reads CASSPSGDLNEQYF. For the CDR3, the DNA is TGTGCCAGCTCACCCAGCGGGGACCTTAACGAGCAGTACTTC.

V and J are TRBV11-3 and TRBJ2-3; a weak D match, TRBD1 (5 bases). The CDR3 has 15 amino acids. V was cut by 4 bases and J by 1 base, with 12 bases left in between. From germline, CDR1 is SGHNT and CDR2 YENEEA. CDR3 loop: CASSYSGIGTDTQYF. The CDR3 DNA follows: TGTGCCAGCAGCTACTCAGGGATTGGCACAGATACGCAGTATTTT.

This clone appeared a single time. In DNA, the CDR3 is TGTGCCAGCAGCCGGACTAGCGGGAACGTCGATGAGCAGTTCTTC. It yields the protein CASSRTSGNVDEQFF. V and J are TRBV7-2 and TRBJ2-1; 12 bases are a match to TRBD2. V trimming: 5 bases; J trimming: 8 bases; junction bases outside the gene matches: 7. The CDR3 is 15 amino acids. CDR1 and CDR2 (germline): SGHTA, FQGNSA.

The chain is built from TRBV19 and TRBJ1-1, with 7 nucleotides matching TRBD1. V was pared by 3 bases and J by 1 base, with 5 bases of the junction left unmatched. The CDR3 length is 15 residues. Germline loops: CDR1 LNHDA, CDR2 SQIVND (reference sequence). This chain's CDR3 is CASSMSGTANTEAFF. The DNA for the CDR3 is TGTGCCAGTAGTATGTCCGGGACAGCGAACACTGAAGCTTTCTTT. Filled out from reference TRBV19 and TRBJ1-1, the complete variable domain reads DGGITQSPKYLFRKEGQNVTLSCEQNLNHDAMYWYRQDPGQGLRLIYYSQIVNDFQKGDIAEGYSVSREKKESFPLTVTSAQKNPTAFYLCASSMSGTANTEAFFGQGTRLTVV.

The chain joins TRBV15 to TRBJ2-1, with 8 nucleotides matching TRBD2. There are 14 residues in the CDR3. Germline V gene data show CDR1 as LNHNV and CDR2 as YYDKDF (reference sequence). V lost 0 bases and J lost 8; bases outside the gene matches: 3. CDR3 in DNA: TGTGCCACCAGCAGAGAGCCCGGGAGGGATGAGCAGTTCTTC. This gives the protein CATSREPGRDEQFF.

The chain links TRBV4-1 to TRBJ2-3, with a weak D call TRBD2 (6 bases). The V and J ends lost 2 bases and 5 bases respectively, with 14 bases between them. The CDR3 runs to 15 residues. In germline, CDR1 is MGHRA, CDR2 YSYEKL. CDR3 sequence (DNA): TGCGCCAGCAGCCAAATGGCGGGACCTGGAGATACGCAGTATTTT. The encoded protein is CASSQMAGPGDTQYF.

CDR3: CASSIDHDYEQYF. CDR3 DNA: TGTGCCAGCAGCATTGACCATGACTACGAGCAGTACTTC. The chain is built from TRBV7-2 and TRBJ2-7; D unresolved. V was clipped by 5 bases and J by 3 bases, with 11 bases between them. The germline CDR1 and CDR2 sequences are SGHTA and FQGNSA. This CDR3 is 13 amino acids long.